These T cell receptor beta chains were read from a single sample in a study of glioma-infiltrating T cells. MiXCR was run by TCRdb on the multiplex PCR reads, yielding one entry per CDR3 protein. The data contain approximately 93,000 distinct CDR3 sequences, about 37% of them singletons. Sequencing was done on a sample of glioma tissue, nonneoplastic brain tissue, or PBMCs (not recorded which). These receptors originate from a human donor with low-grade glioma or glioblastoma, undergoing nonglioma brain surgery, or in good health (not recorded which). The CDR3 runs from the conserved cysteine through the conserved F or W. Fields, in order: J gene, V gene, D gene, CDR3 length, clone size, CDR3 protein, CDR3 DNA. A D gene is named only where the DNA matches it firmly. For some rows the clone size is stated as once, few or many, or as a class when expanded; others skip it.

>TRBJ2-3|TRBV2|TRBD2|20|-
CASSDGPSYEQSYGGAPKYF
TGTGCCAGCAGTGACGGACCGAGCTACGAGCAGTCCTACGGGGGGGCACCTAAGTATTTT
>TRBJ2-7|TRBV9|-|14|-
CASSVGPGHYEQYF
TGTGCCAGCAGCGTAGGGCCAGGGCACTACGAGCAGTACTTC
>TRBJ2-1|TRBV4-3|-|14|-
CSSSQDGGYNAQFF
TGCTCCAGCAGCCAAGATGGAGGATACAATGCTCAGTTCTTC
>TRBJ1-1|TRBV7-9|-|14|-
CASSSGAVDTEAFF
TGTGCCAGCAGCTCAGGGGCAGTGGACACTGAAGCTTTCTTT
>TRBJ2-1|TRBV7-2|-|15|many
CASSLARVRGAEQFF
TGTGCCAGCAGCTTAGCGAGAGTTCGCGGGGCGGAGCAGTTCTTC
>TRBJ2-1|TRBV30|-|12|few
CAWSLTSNEQFF
TGTGCCTGGAGTTTAACTAGCAATGAGCAGTTCTTC
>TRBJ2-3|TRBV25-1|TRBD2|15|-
CASSGWREFTDTQYF
TGTGCCAGCAGTGGATGGCGGGAGTTCACAGATACGCAGTATTTT
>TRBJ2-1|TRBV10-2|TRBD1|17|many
CASSEIQRQGYLNEQFF
TGCGCCAGCAGTGAGATTCAGAGACAGGGGTATCTCAATGAGCAGTTCTTC
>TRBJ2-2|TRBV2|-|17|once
CASHLWDPATNIGELFF
TGTGCCAGCCACCTCTGGGACCCGGCGACGAACATCGGGGAGCTGTTCTTT
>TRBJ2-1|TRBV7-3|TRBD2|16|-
CASSPTGGGGWETQIF
TGTGCCAGCAGCCCTACCGGCGGGGGGGGGTGGGAGACCCAAATCTTC
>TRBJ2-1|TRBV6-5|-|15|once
CASSYPGATYNEQFF
TGTGCCAGCAGTTATCCGGGAGCGACCTACAATGAGCAGTTCTTC
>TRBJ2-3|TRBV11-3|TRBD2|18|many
CASSPSKGLAGVADTQYF
TGTGCCAGCAGCCCCTCCAAAGGACTAGCGGGAGTAGCAGATACGCAGTATTTT
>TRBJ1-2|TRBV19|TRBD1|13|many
CASSPGTGTGYTF
TGTGCCAGTAGTCCCGGGACAGGGACAGGCTACACCTTC
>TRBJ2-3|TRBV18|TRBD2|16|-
CASSRTCGGVVDTQYF
TGTGCCAGCTCACGGACTTGCGGGGGAGTTGTAGATACGCAGTATTTT
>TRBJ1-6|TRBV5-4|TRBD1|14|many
CASSIDRGLSPLHF
TGTGCCAGCAGCATCGACAGGGGGCTTTCACCCCTCCACTTT
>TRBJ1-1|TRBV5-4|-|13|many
CASSPEWGGRAFF
TGTGCCAGCAGCCCCGAGTGGGGCGGCCGGGCTTTCTTT
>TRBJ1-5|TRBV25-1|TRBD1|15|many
CASSGQGLSNQPQHF
TGTGCCAGCAGCGGACAGGGACTCAGCAATCAGCCCCAGCATTTT
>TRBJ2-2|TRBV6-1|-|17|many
CASRLTGGQANTGELFF
TGTGCCAGCAGACTAACGGGGGGACAGGCGAACACCGGGGAGCTGTTTTTT
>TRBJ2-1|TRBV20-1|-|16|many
CSARDARTPEYNEQFF
TGCAGTGCTAGAGATGCGAGGACACCCGAATACAATGAGCAGTTCTTC
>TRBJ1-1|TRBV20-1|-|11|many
CSGEVQTEAFF
TGCAGTGGGGAGGTACAAACTGAAGCTTTCTTT
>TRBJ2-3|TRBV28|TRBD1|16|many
CASSLRDRGRTDTQYF
TGTGCCAGCAGTTTGCGGGACAGGGGGCGCACAGATACGCAGTATTTT